Presented here are 30 T cell receptor beta chains from one specimen sequenced in a study of immune heterogeneity within non-small cell lung tumors. TCR beta CDR3 amplification used multiplex PCR with 32 V and 13 J primers. Each CDR3 protein is one row after TCRdb ran MiXCR on the multiplex PCR reads. Here the sample spans 2,700 or so distinct CDR3 sequences, roughly a quarter being singletons. Template was bulk tumor genomic DNA, roughly 650 ng per sample. Biopsies that were spaced far apart were taken, several per primary tumor, during surgery. Curative surgery was undertaken by patients, who had untreated, newly diagnosed non-small cell lung cancer. Input material: lung tumor tissue. Every receptor here comes from a man between 45 and 60 years old with non-small cell lung cancer.

This clonotype counts as medium-sized. The rearrangement links TRBV20-1 to TRBJ2-7; the D gene is possibly TRBD2 (7 bases). This CDR3 has 13 residues. CDR1 is DFQATT and CDR2 is SNEGSKA in the germline V gene (reference sequence). The V end was cut by 6 bases, the J end by 2 bases, with 14 bases between. CDR3 sequence: CSADGGATYEQYF. The CDR3 DNA is TGCAGTGCCGATGGGGGGGCGACCTACGAGCAGTACTTC.

This chain joins TRBV19 and TRBJ1-2; D may be TRBD1 (5 bases). With 0 bases removed from V and 8 bases from J, the gap between germline ends came to 13 bases. Germline lookup yields CDR1 LNHDA and CDR2 SQIVND (reference sequence). The CDR3 runs to 14 residues. The CDR3 nucleotides read TGTGCCAGTAGTATAGAACAGGTCCGGTACGGCTACACCTTC. Translating gives CASSIEQVRYGYTF.

This clonotype is deemed medium-sized (0.01 to 0.1%). The rearrangement uses TRBV28 and TRBJ1-6; 11 bases line up with TRBD1. V lost 5 bases and J lost 10; bases outside the gene matches: 7. Germline V gene sequence: CDR1 MDHEN, CDR2 SYDVKM. The CDR3 extends over 15 amino acids. The CDR3 loop reads CASSPGQGARSPLHF. The CDR3, as DNA: TGTGCCAGCAGTCCCGGACAGGGGGCAAGGTCACCCCTCCACTTT.

This clonotype is labeled medium-sized. This chain joins TRBV24-1 and TRBJ2-1, with TRBD2 matching 10 bases. The CDR3 length is 16 residues. CDR1 is KGHDR and CDR2 is SFDVKD in the germline V gene. With 4 bases clipped from V and 3 bases from J, the junction kept 5 bases outside the gene matches. For the CDR3, the DNA is TGTGCCACCAGTGAGCGAGGGACTAGCGTCTACAATGAGCAGTTCTTC. The encoded protein is CATSERGTSVYNEQFF.

This clonotype was detected once. In this CDR3 the conserved last residue, phenylalanine or tryptophan, is missing, so a read error is likely. The DNA is left out, because the CDR3 cannot be placed on it with certainty; the CDR3 is given as TCRdb lists it. The chain uses TRBV27 and TRBJ2-3; whether TRBD2, the table's D call, matches the DNA was not checked. Germline CDR1 MNHEY, CDR2 SMNVEV (reference sequence). Counting both end residues, the CDR3 totals 17 amino acids. The CDR3 sequence is CASRDLAGGSYEQYFGP.

In the case of this clonotype: This clone may be a read error of a much larger clone one base away. DNA of the CDR3: TGCATTGCTAGCCGGGCGGGCCTGGACGAGCAGTACTTC. This codes for CIASRAGLDEQYF. The V and J genes are TRBV20-1 and TRBJ2-7, with D possibly being TRBD2 (5 bases). The germline V gene encodes CDR1 DFQATT and CDR2 SNEGSKA (reference sequence). This CDR3 is 13 amino acids long.

By sample fraction, this clonotype is medium-sized. The rearrangement links TRBV20-1 to TRBJ1-6, with TRBD1 as a possible D gene (5 bases). Germline V gene sequence: CDR1 DFQATT, CDR2 SNEGSKA (reference sequence). V lost 2 bases to trimming and J lost 10 bases, with 21 bases between them. CDR3 length equals 16 residues. The CDR3 sequence: CSARRPGTEIVSPLHF. The DNA for the CDR3 is TGCAGTGCTAGACGCCCCGGGACGGAAATTGTGTCACCCCTCCACTTT.

The chain joins TRBV20-1 to TRBJ1-4; 7 positions match TRBD1. Trimming removed 6 bases from V and 3 bases from J; junction bases left unmatched: 10. The CDR3 spans 15 residues. Germline values: CDR1 DFQATT, CDR2 SNEGSKA (reference sequence). CDR3 in DNA: TGCAGTGCCAGACAGGGATCGGGAGCTAATGAAAAACTGTTTTTT. Protein: CSARQGSGANEKLFF.

This clonotype is medium-sized by share. The rearrangement uses TRBV6-1 and TRBJ2-5; D is tentatively TRBD1 or TRBD2 (6 bases each). V was shortened by 1 base and J by 5 bases, with 11 bases between the two germline ends. The CDR3 loop spans 14 amino acids. Germline CDR1 and CDR2: MNHNS and SASEGT. The CDR3 loop is CASSEVGGLETQYF. The CDR3 DNA reads as TGTGCCAGCAGTGAAGTTGGGGGGCTGGAGACCCAGTACTTC.

This clonotype occurred a few times. The V and J genes are TRBV5-8 and TRBJ2-3, with D perhaps given as TRBD1 or TRBD2 (5 bases each). Germline CDR1 and CDR2: SGHTS and YDEGEE. V gave up 6 bases and J gave up 0 bases, with 17 bases separating them. The CDR3 spans 16 residues. The CDR3 bases are TGTGCCAGCACCACAGTTTTGGGGGAAAGCACAGATACGCAGTATTTT. Translating gives CASTTVLGESTDTQYF.

The chain is built from TRBV20-1 and TRBJ2-7; 12 bases are a match to TRBD1. The CDR3 spans 15 residues. Germline loops: CDR1 DFQATT, CDR2 SNEGSKA (reference sequence). With V trimmed by 6 bases and J by 2 bases, 8 bases remained unmatched. The CDR3 DNA reads as TGCAGTGCGACTCCGGGGACAGGGGGCCCCTACGAGCAGTACTTC. Its protein product is CSATPGTGGPYEQYF.

The rearrangement uses TRBV29-1 and TRBJ2-5, with D unclear. CDR1 is SQVTM, CDR2 ANQGSEA, per germline. The CDR3 covers 10 residues. V lost 7 bases to trimming and J lost 2 bases, with 5 bases between them. Written as DNA, the CDR3 is TGCAGCGGCCTACAAGAGACCCAGTACTTC. Translation gives CSGLQETQYF.

By share of the sample, this clonotype is large. This chain links TRBV2 with TRBJ2-1, with TRBD2 matching over 14 bases. Trimming removed 6 bases from V and 8 bases from J; junction bases left unmatched: 6. The CDR3 runs 15 residues. Germline CDR1 SNHLY, CDR2 FYNNEI. CDR3 nucleotide sequence: TGTGCCAGCAGGGTGGGGACTAGCGGGAGCCATGAGCAGTTCTTC. It is translated as CASRVGTSGSHEQFF.

By sample fraction, this clonotype is medium-sized (0.01 to 0.1%). This rearrangement joins TRBV6-5 to TRBJ2-7; 7 positions agree with TRBD2. CDR3 size: 16 residues. J lost 0 bases, V lost 0 bases, and 5 bases had no gene match. Germline V gene data show CDR1 as MNHEY and CDR2 as SVGAGI. Written as DNA, the CDR3 is TGTGCCAGCAGTTACTCGAGGGCTAGCGGCTCCTACGAGCAGTACTTC. This translates into CASSYSRASGSYEQYF.

This clonotype is medium-sized within its sample. The rearrangement links TRBV4-2 to TRBJ2-3; D possibly corresponds to TRBD1 (5 bases). The CDR3 length is 15 residues. Trimming left V 0 bases short and J 0 bases short, with 7 bases between. In germline, CDR1 is LGHNA, CDR2 YNFKEQ. The CDR3 nucleotides are TGTGCCAGCAGCCAAGAGCGACAGAGCACAGATACGCAGTATTTT. It specifies CASSQERQSTDTQYF.

This clonotype is categorized as medium-sized. This chain connects TRBV3-1 to TRBJ2-3; tentative D call: TRBD2 (6 bases). Per the germline V gene, CDR1 is LGHDT and CDR2 is YNNKEL (reference sequence). Trimming took off 6 bases at V and 0 bases at J, with 16 bases between the two ends. The CDR3 spans 16 residues. In DNA form, the CDR3 reads TGTGCCAGCAGTTCCCTAGTTCGGGGGAGCACAGATACGCAGTATTTT. Its translation is CASSSLVRGSTDTQYF.

This clonotype is classed as medium-sized (0.01 to 0.1%). The chain recombines TRBV6-4 with TRBJ1-2; perhaps TRBD1 as D (5 bases). Looked up from germline, CDR1 is MRHNA and CDR2 is SNTAGT. V was pared by 4 bases and J by 6 bases, with 12 bases between. CDR3 length: 13 amino acids. The CDR3 is CASSANGANGYTF. The CDR3 nucleotides are TGTGCCAGCAGTGCAAACGGGGCTAATGGCTACACCTTC.

This clonotype is medium-sized. In DNA, the CDR3 is TGTGCCAGCAGTTTACGGACTAGCGGCCCTCTATACTTC. Its protein product is CASSLRTSGPLYF. The chain employs TRBV12-3 or TRBV12-4 and TRBJ2-7, with 10 bases aligning to TRBD2. V lost 2 bases, J lost 13 bases, and 8 bases stayed unmatched. The CDR3 loop spans 13 amino acids.

The gene calls are TRBV6-1 and TRBJ1-6; D gene ambiguous. The CDR3 has 12 amino acids. V was pared by 6 bases and J by 6 bases, with 6 bases between. CDR1 is MNHNS and CDR2 is SASEGT in the germline V gene. The CDR3 DNA sequence: TGTGCCAGCAGCCCCCCTAATTCACCCCTCCACTTT. Amino acids: CASSPPNSPLHF.

The chain joins TRBV12-3 or TRBV12-4 to TRBJ2-4; D uncertain. The length of the CDR3 is 16 residues. Trimming removed 3 bases from V and 0 bases from J, with 12 bases in between. The CDR3 DNA reads as TGTGCCAGCAGTTTTCGGGTGGGCGTAGCCAAAAACATTCAGTACTTC. Translation gives CASSFRVGVAKNIQYF.

Comments on this clonotype: This may arise from a read error, as a much more abundant clone is one base away. V and J are TRBV28 and TRBJ2-2; 7 bases align to TRBD1. The CDR3 sequence is 13 residues long. With V trimmed by 6 bases and J by 7 bases, 5 bases remained unmatched. Germline assignment: CDR1 MDHEN and CDR2 SYDVKM. The CDR3 coding sequence is TGTGCCAGCAGACCGGGACAGTGCGGGGAGCTGTTTTTT. This encodes CASRPGQCGELFF.

By its share, this clonotype is medium-sized. V usage is TRBV5-1 and J usage is TRBJ2-7; the match to TRBD1 covers 7 bases. Trimming at V came to 0 bases and at J to 2 bases, leaving 5 bases not matched to a gene. The CDR3 totals 15 residues. Germline-derived CDR1 and CDR2 are SGHRS and YFSETQ. Here the CDR3 DNA reads TGCGCCAGCAGCTTGGGAGGGGGCGCCCCCTACGAGCAGTACTTC. Encoded protein: CASSLGGGAPYEQYF.

Details on this clonotype: One base away lies a much larger clone, so this may be a sequencing read error. Likely a read error: the CDR3 ends without its conserved phenylalanine or tryptophan. The CDR3 bases are TGTGCCAGCAGTTTAAATTTGGAGGAGACCCAGTACCTC. This sequence encodes CASSLNLEETQYL. The chain couples TRBV27 to TRBJ2-5; D gene ambiguous. CDR3 length: 13 amino acids. V shed 2 bases and J shed 5 bases, with 9 bases lying between them. Germline V gene sequence: CDR1 MNHEY, CDR2 SMNVEV (reference sequence).

This clonotype was counted many times. J is TRBJ2-5 and V is TRBV5-1, with TRBD2 matching 7 bases. The CDR3 loop spans 15 amino acids. In germline, CDR1 is SGHRS, CDR2 YFSETQ. V trimming: 4 bases; J trimming: 5 bases; junction bases outside the gene matches: 11. CDR3 DNA: TGCGCCAGCAGCAAAGGACTAGTAGTTGAGGAGACCCAGTACTTC. It encodes CASSKGLVVEETQYF.

On this clonotype: This CDR3 fails to terminate in the conserved phenylalanine or tryptophan, so it likely reflects a read error. Because the CDR3's place on the DNA is in doubt, the DNA is left out and the CDR3 is given as listed by TCRdb. This chain joins TRBV4-1 and TRBJ1-2; the table's D gene call, TRBD1, was not cross checked with the DNA. Germline lookup yields CDR1 MGHRA and CDR2 YSYEKL. The CDR3 contains 20 residues when both ends are counted. This CDR3 reads CASSQPRAGSHQINLYGYTL.

Remarks on this clonotype: A much larger clone lies one base from this, so it may be a read error. V usage is TRBV15 and J usage is TRBJ2-5; D unclear. The tail of the sequence fits TRBJ2-1 better, so the J call may be wrong. This CDR3 is built from 13 residues. Per germline, CDR1 LNHNV and CDR2 YYDKDF (reference sequence). Here the CDR3 DNA reads TGTGCCACCAGCAGCGGGTCCCACAATGAGCAGTTCTTC. Protein product: CATSSGSHNEQFF.

This clonotype is medium-sized. V gene TRBV28 combines with J gene TRBJ1-2; possibly TRBD1 for D (6 bases). The germline V gene encodes CDR1 MDHEN and CDR2 SYDVKM. Trimming left V 5 bases short and J 2 bases short, with 12 bases between. The CDR3 is made up of 14 amino acids. CDR3 DNA: TGTGCCAGCAGTCTAGGAGGACAGAACTATGGCTACACCTTC. This encodes CASSLGGQNYGYTF.

This chain links TRBV20-1 with TRBJ1-6; D gene unclear. Germline-derived CDR1 and CDR2 are DFQATT and SNEGSKA (reference sequence). Trimming took off 4 bases at V and 7 bases at J, with 11 bases between the two ends. The CDR3 consists of 13 residues. CDR3 coding DNA: TGCAGTGCTAATCGTGCGGGGAATTCACCCCTCCACTTT. As protein: CSANRAGNSPLHF.

By proportion, this clonotype is large. V gene TRBV28 combines with J gene TRBJ2-7; D may be TRBD1 (6 bases). The ends were cut back, 6 bases at V and 6 bases at J, with 24 bases in the middle. CDR1 and CDR2 (germline): MDHEN, SYDVKM. The CDR3 runs to 16 residues. The CDR3 nucleotides are TGTGCCAGCAGCCAACCCCTCTCAGGGGTACCACCCGAGCAGTACTTC. This encodes CASSQPLSGVPPEQYF.

This clonotype is classed as large. This sequence joins TRBV2 and TRBJ1-2, with 11 nucleotides matching TRBD1. V lost 6 bases, J lost 6 bases, and 9 bases stayed unmatched. This CDR3 is built from 15 residues. CDR1 and CDR2 (germline): SNHLY, FYNNEI. The CDR3 reads CASRVGTGGGNGYTF. In DNA form, the CDR3 reads TGTGCCAGCAGAGTAGGGACAGGGGGAGGGAATGGCTACACCTTC. Full variable domain (missing parts from reference TRBV2 and TRBJ1-2): EPEVTQTPSHQVTQMGQEVILRCVPISNHLYFYWYRQILGQKVEFLVSFYNNEISEKSEIFDDQFSVERPDGSNFTLKIRSTKLEDSAMYFCASRVGTGGGNGYTFGSGTRLTVV.